The sequence of this T cell receptor beta chain was determined in a study of T cells in Graves' hyperthyroidism and ophthalmopathy. General study findings and limits: Ophthalmopathy was identified by the model a median 6.5 months ahead of onset.

From RNA transcripts, TCR beta CDR3 regions were amplified. The study used the HTBI primer set for a first-round RT-PCR of the TCR CDR3. TCRdb recomputed calls from the multiplex PCR reads with MiXCR, one row per CDR3 protein. The sample carries 300,000 or so distinct CDR3 sequences, approximately 16% recorded once. Germline V CDR1 and CDR2: LNHDA, SQIVND (reference sequence). This CDR3 is 12 amino acids long. The V and J ends lost 8 bases and 6 bases respectively, with 13 bases between them. Clinical symptoms, serum thyroxine and TRAb, thyroid ultrasound and orbital computed tomography together formed the diagnostic basis. This clonotype was seen a handful of times. Its antigen is unidentified.

The sequence came from a man aged 25 to 40 with Graves' hyperthyroidism. This rearrangement joins TRBV19 to TRBJ1-2; possibly TRBD1 for D (5 bases). The sequenced sample consisted of blood. CDR3 DNA: TGTGCCAGTCTCCAGGGATTACATGGCTACACCTTC. This translates into CASLQGLHGYTF.